This T cell receptor beta chain is drawn from a study of molecular identifiers for immune sequencing clone quantification. In TCRdb, the PCR reads were re-called with MiXCR into one record per CDR3 protein. This sample yields around 470,000 distinct CDR3 sequences, of which less than 30% are seen a single time; just over 0.75% belongs to the top ten. This clonotype has a single count. This may come from a read error, since a much larger clone is one base off. The receptor was derived from a human donor in good health. Some libraries in this study had Jurkat cell RNA spiked in. Sequenced sample: naive CD8+ T cells from blood, with Jurkat cell RNA spiked in. Subset noted: FACS-sorted CD8+CD4-CCR7+CD45RA+ naive T cells.

The CDR3 loop is CASRHNSLSAEAFF. For the CDR3, the DNA is TGTGCCAGCAGACACAACAGCCTGAGCGCTGAAGCTTTCTTT. V and J are TRBV21-1 and TRBJ1-1. TRBV21-1 is a pseudogene segment. This CDR3 is 14 amino acids long.